Reported below is one TCR beta chain. Its antigen is unknown. No base-level quality is on record; no much larger clone is a single base apart. In total, approximately 690 healthy bone marrow donors made up the cohort. Cohort members were all nominally healthy when sampled, although unrecorded immune exposures were likely present. The donor was CMV seronegative and belonged to the group of more than 300 seronegative cohort members. A peripheral blood sample was collected from each donor, and TCR beta sequencing was performed on peripheral blood mononuclear cells. The Qiagen DNeasy Blood Extraction Kit was used to extract genomic DNA from the blood cell samples. As encoded in the germline V gene (reference sequence), CDR1 is SEHNR while CDR2 is FQNEAQ. The CDR3 has 12 amino acids, counting the end cysteine and phenylalanine. Only the CDR3 region is kept as DNA, spanning 36 bases read in frame from base 1. V lost 1 base and J lost 6 bases, and the count of bases not matched to a germline gene is 0.

This entry comes from a study of cytomegalovirus exposure and HLA in healthy donors (dated by TCRdb to about 2017). Broadly, across the study: According to an earlier analysis of 587 of the donors, roughly 180 million T cells yielded 90 million to 130 million unique TCR beta sequences and about 300 Gb of sequence data. Approximately 300 gigabases of sequencing data and 70 million to 100 million unique TCR sequences made up an early release that covered fewer than 650 HLA-typed donors. Among the roughly 370 genotyped donors, 81% belonged to the genetic ancestry cluster associated with self-reported Caucasian donors. The study aimed to test whether signatures of past pathogen exposure could be identified by cataloging public T cell receptors. The study used immunosequencing to profile the T cell repertoires of several hundred subjects and linked those repertoires to cytomegalovirus serostatus. Besides the first cohort of roughly 640 subjects, a separate validation cohort made up of roughly 120 different subjects was used. To predict cytomegalovirus infection status, the study brought together high-throughput TCR immunosequencing, statistical association of individual TCRs with disease status, and machine learning. To study patterns of TCR occurrence, a later analysis re-analyzed previously published TCR beta repertoires from 700 or so donors and added high-resolution HLA genotyping. The later analysis used no new phenotypic data to find candidate immune exposures, relying instead on TCR beta sequences and their occurrence across donors. An earlier analysis of a few hundred of the donors applied high-throughput TCR beta sequencing to assess whether each TCR beta V gene segment acted as functional or pseudogenic. Donor age, sex, ethnicity and CMV serostatus were collected together with the repertoire data. A later genetic analysis used genome-wide SNP genotypes for 398 of the 666 donors, treating that subset as a discovery cohort. All discovery cohort repertoires had been generated using a single sequencing platform. Class I and class II HLA loci were covered by the typing at four-digit resolution. The number of donors typed differed by locus, with roughly 620-640 for A, B, C, DRB1 and DQB1, more than 500 for DQA1, 600 to 610 for DPA1, and 472 for DPB1. Roughly five DR-DQ haplotypes were handled as single units for association and clustering, since linkage in the cohort was strong. Among 398 genotyped donors of the cohort, an average of around 240,000 unique TCR beta nucleotide sequences were sequenced per donor, about a sixth of them non-productive. Results and caveats for the whole study, not just this receptor: According to a later analysis, TCR association rates differed among HLA loci, with DRB1 alleles showing the most associated TCRs and HLA-C alleles showing the fewest. Strong co-occurrence of HLA alleles, especially DR and DQ, made assigning TCR associations to individual alleles difficult. According to a later analysis, most CMV-associated TCR beta chains appeared to be HLA-restricted, and the HLA associations seemed to be driven largely by CMV exposure. The classifier was reported to diagnose cytomegalovirus status with high specificity and sensitivity in both the original and validation cohorts. Compared with equally common non-associated chains, HLA-associated TCR beta chains in a later analysis were more clonally expanded and had lower generation probabilities. Because some donors lacked HLA typing at each locus, the association tests relied only on the typed subset. A group of highly shared sequence variants was considered likely to be a technical artifact of the sequencing pipeline. A further reported finding was that TCR beta sequences accurately predicted the HLA-A and HLA-B alleles for most subjects in the first cohort. The 87-base-pair reads could not distinguish some IMGT-functional V segments, including TRBV6-2 and TRBV6-3, so those segments were excluded. The earlier analysis of approximately 590 of the donors excluded about 16 rarely observed V segments, including chromosome 9 orphons, because counts were too low. A later genetic analysis associated a missense DCLRE1C variant with V-gene and J-gene trimming of TCR beta chains, and an independent cohort replicated the association. It was suggested by the authors that the approach could potentially be generalized to other disease states and immunological phenotypes. At a false discovery rate of 0.05, a later analysis linked roughly 17,000 TCR beta sequences to specific HLA alleles. Several of the top co-occurrence clusters appeared to be linked to parvovirus B19, influenza, CMV and Epstein-Barr virus, according to a later analysis. This cohort had only TCR beta chains sequenced, and the lack of alpha or paired-chain data limited which features could be detected. The study listed 164 TCR beta chains as associated with cytomegalovirus. An earlier analysis of approximately 590 of the donors showed that most TCR beta V segments appeared in productive rearrangements either about 87% or about 30% of the time, which broadly matched IMGT annotations. For the cohort, immune exposure information was limited to CMV serostatus. Roughly uniform sequencing depth across donors was assumed in presence/absence analyses, although this assumption may not hold. Correlated functional status among segregating V segments might reflect linkage disequilibrium, but an unknown experimental factor could not be ruled out. While some public TCRs were present in many individuals, most TCR sequences turned up only very rarely across donors. In vitro tests confirmed that three of the cytomegalovirus-associated TCR beta chains recognize cytomegalovirus antigens. According to a later genetic analysis, donors in an Asian-associated ancestry cluster had fewer N-insertions in productive TCRs than the approximately 670-donor mean.

Receptor amplification or capture employed the immunoSEQ multiplex PCR assay. A mixture of 60 forward primers for TCR Vbeta segments and 13 reverse primers for TCR Jbeta segments was used in the multiplex PCR. The CDR3 region of rearranged TCR beta genes was amplified from genomic DNA with a multiplex PCR assay. The amplified TCR beta libraries were sequenced on the Illumina HiSeq System as 87-base-pair reads. The paper's data handling went like this. A later analysis counted 75 million to 100 million unique TCR beta chains across the 650 to 700 repertoires, and 9 million to 14 million of these chains were shared by at least two donors. Raw reads were error-corrected and collapsed into unique sequences by a nearest-neighbor algorithm in which closely related sequences were merged to remove PCR and sequencing errors. V, D and J gene segments were assigned by aligning CDR3 sequences to IMGT reference sequences. For a sequence to be retained, a match of at least six nucleotides to both a V gene segment and a J gene segment was required. A rearrangement was called productive if the CDR3 had no stop codons and remained in frame with V and J, and every other rearrangement was called non-productive. CDR3 was defined by IMGT convention, running from the second conserved V-encoded cysteine to the conserved J-encoded phenylalanine. The earlier analysis of about 590 of the donors excluded sequences that lacked an unambiguous match to a single V gene segment. An earlier analysis of 500 to 700 of the donors classified V segments as functional when productive rearrangements were above 56.7% and as segregating when the standard deviation between donors was above 5%. A statistical classification framework was built to diagnose cytomegalovirus status from the catalog of TCR beta chain sequences. V and J gene assignment, in a later analysis, came from comparing TCR nucleotide sequences with IMGT/GENE-DB human TR gene sequences. In a later analysis, CDR3 sequences and most-parsimonious VDJ recombination scenarios were assigned using the TCRdist pipeline. A later analysis defined each TCR beta chain by its CDR3 amino acid sequence plus V-gene family, and excluded reads lacking a unique V-gene family. As a way to deal with suspected cross-contamination and a sequencing artifact, a later analysis dropped more than 500 nucleotide sequences that were highly shared and had low generation probability. A later analysis calculated a clonal expansion index for each public chain from normalized within-repertoire ranks of inferred template counts. In a later analysis, generation probabilities were computed with a VDJ recombination model fitted to out-of-frame rearrangements, and the resulting probabilities were checked against IGoR. A later analysis scored TCR-TCR, TCR-HLA and TCR-CMV co-occurrence with hypergeometric tests, applying a repertoire-size bias correction to TCR pairs. In a later analysis, false discovery rates were estimated by permuting HLA or CMV assignments 20 times. In a later analysis, co-occurring TCRs were grouped using DBSCAN, with TCRdist sequence similarity added in when clustering inside HLA-allele-positive subsets. For co-occurrence clustering, repertoires with fewer than 30,000 or more than 120,000 public chains were excluded, along with roughly 5 repertoires with anomalous nucleotide sharing. Here the immuneACCESS table is served through TCRdb, limited to in-frame sequences with V and J called. Missing clones are a known gap in these copies; in checked studies unresolved V genes cover under half, and the rest lacks a known reason. That table is the source of V, J and clone size, and D and trimming were worked out from the DNA. A total of over 150,000 clones appear in this sample, 87% of them only once. More than 0.7% of the sample rests with the top ten.

The sequencing input was PBMCs. This sequence was found in a woman aged 25 to 39 in good health and CMV-seronegative. The sequence links TRBV7-9 to TRBJ2-7, and 7 bases in between align with TRBD2. The nucleotide sequence reads TGTGCCAGCAGCTTAGGGACTAGCGAGCAGTACTTC. This encodes CASSLGTSEQYF.